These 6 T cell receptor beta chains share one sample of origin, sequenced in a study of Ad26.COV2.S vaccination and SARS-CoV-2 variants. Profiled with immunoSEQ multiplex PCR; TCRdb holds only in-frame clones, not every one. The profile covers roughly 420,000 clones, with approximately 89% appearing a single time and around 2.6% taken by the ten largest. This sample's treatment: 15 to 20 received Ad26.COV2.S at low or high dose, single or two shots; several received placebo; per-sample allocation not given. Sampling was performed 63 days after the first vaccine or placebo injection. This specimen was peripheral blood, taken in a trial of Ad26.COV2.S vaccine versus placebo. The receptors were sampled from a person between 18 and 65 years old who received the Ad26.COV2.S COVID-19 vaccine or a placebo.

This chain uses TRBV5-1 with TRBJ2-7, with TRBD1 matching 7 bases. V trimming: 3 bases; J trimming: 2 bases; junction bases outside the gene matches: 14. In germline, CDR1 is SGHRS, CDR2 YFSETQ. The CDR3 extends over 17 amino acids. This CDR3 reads CASSSKVSGQFPYEQYF. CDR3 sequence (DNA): TGCGCCAGCAGCTCCAAGGTTTCGGGACAGTTCCCCTACGAGCAGTACTTC.

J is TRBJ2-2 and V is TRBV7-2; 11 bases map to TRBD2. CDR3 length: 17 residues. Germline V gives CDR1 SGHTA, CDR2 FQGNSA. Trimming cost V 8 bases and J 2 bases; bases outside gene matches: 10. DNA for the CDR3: TGTGCCAGCGCTGTTTGGGGGACTAGCGGTAACACCGGGGAGCTGTTTTTT. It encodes CASAVWGTSGNTGELFF.

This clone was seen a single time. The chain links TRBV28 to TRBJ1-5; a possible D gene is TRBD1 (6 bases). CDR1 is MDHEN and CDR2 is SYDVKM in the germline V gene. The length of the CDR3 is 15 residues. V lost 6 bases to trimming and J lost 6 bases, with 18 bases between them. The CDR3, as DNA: TGTGCCAGCAGGACGACAGGAGGCGGCGGTCAGCCCCAGCATTTT. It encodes CASRTTGGGGQPQHF. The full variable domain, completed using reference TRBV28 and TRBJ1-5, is DVKVTQSSRYLVKRTGEKVFLECVQDMDHENMFWYRQDPGLGLRLIYFSYDVKMKEKGDIPEGYSVSREKKERFSLILESASTNQTSMYLCASRTTGGGGQPQHFGDGTRLSIL.

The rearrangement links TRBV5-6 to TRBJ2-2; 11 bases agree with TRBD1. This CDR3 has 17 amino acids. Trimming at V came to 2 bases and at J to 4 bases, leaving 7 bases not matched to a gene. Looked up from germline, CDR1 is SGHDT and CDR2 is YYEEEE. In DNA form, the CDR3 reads TGTGCCAGCAGCTTACCGATCGGACAGGGGGCCACCGGGGAGCTGTTTTTT. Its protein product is CASSLPIGQGATGELFF.

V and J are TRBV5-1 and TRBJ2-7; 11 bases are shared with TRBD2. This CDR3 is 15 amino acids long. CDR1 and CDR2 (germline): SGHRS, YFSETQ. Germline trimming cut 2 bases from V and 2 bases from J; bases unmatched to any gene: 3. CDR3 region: CASSLGTSGTYEQYV. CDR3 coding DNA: TGCGCCAGCAGCTTAGGGACTAGCGGAACCTACGAGCAGTACGTC.

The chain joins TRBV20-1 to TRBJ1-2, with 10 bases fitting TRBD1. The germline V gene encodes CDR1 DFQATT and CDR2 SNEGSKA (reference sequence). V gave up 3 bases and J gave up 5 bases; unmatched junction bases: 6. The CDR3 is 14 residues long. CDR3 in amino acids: CSASTRDRGYGYTF. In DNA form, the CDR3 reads TGCAGTGCTAGTACGCGGGACAGGGGATATGGCTACACCTTC.